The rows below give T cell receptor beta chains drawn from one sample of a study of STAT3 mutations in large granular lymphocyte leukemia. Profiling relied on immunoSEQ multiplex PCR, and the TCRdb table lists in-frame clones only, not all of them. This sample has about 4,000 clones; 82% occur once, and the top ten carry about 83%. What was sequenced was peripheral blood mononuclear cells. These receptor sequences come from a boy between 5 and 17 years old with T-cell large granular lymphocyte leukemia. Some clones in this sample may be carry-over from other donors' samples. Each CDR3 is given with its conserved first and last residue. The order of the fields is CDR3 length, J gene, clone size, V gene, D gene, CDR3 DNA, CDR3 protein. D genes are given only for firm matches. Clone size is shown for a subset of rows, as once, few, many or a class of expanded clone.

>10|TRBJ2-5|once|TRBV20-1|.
TGCAGTGCGCTAACAGAGACCCAGTACTTC
CSALTETQYF
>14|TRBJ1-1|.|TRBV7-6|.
TGTGCCAGCAGCTCTCGGCGACAGGACACTGAAGCTTTCTTT
CASSSRRQDTEAFF
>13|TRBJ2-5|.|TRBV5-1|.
TGCGCCAGCAGCCAGGACCTGGCGGAGACCCAGTACTTC
CASSQDLAETQYF
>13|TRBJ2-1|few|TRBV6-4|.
TGTGCCAGCAGTGCGGAGGGCCACAATGAGCAGTTCTTC
CASSAEGHNEQFF
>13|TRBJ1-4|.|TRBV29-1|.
TGCAGCGTTGGACAGAGGTTTAATGAAAAACTGTTTTTT
CSVGQRFNEKLFF
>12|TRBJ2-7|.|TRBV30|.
TGTGCCTGGAGCGGGGGTTACTACGAGCAGTACTTC
CAWSGGYYEQYF
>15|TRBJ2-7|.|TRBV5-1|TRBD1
TGCGCCAGCAGCTTGGGGGGACAGGGTGTGAATAAGCAGTACTTC
CASSLGGQGVNKQYF
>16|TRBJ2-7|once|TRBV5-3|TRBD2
TGTGCCAGAAGTCCGCCTGAGCGGGGAGGCTCCTACGAGCAGTACTTC
CARSPPERGGSYEQYF
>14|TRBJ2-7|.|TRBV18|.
TGTGCCAGCTCACCAGGTACAGGGAGCTACGAGCAGTACTTC
CASSPGTGSYEQYF
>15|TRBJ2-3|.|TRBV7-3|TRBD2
TGTGCCAGCAGCTTATTGGGACTAGCAGGAGATACGCAGTATTTT
CASSLLGLAGDTQYF
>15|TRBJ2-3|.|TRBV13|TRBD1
TGTGCCAGCAGCTACAGACAGGGTAGCGCGAATACGCAGTATTTT
CASSYRQGSANTQYF
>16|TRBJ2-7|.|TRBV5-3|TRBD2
TGTGCCAGAAGGTACACTACTAGCGGGGGTAGCTACGAGCAGTACTTC
CARRYTTSGGSYEQYF
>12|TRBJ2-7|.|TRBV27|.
TGTGCCAGCAGTTTTGTGGGCTACGAGCAGTACTTC
CASSFVGYEQYF
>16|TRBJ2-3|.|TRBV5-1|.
TGCGCCAGCAGCTTGGCGGCTAGCCCGAGCACAGATACGCAGTATTTT
CASSLAASPSTDTQYF
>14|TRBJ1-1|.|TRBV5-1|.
TGCGCCAGCAGCTTGTTTCCAGGGAACACTGAAGCTTTCTTT
CASSLFPGNTEAFF
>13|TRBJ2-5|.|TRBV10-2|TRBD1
TGCGCCAGCAGTGGGGACAGTACTACGACCCAGTACTTC
CASSGDSTTTQYF
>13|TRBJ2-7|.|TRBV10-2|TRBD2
TGCGCCAGCAGTTTTAGCGGGACACAAGAGCAGTACTTC
CASSFSGTQEQYF
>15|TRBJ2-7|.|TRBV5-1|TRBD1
TGCGCCAGCAGCCTCTCCGGGACAGGGGGCTACGAGCAGTACTTC
CASSLSGTGGYEQYF
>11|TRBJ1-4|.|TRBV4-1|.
TGCGCCAGCAGCCAGGGGGAAAAACTGTTTTTT
CASSQGEKLFF
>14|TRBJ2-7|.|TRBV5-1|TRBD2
TGCGCCAGCAGCTTGGCGGCGGGAGTCTACGAGCAGTACTTC
CASSLAAGVYEQYF
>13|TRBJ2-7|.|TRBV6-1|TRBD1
TGTGCCAGCAGTGAAGGGGACAGGGGCGAGCAGTACTTC
CASSEGDRGEQYF
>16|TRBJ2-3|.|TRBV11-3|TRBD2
TGTGCCAGCAGCTTAGGGACTAGCGGGGGCTCTGATACGCAGTATTTT
CASSLGTSGGSDTQYF
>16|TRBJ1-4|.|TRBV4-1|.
TGCGCCAGCAGCCAAGGCTGGGGGCGAGTATCTGAAAAACTGTTTTTT
CASSQGWGRVSEKLFF
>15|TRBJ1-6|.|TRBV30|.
TGTGCCTGGAGTCCGCTTAATTTGTACAATTCACCCCTCCACTTT
CAWSPLNLYNSPLHF
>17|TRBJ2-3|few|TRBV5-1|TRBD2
TGCGCCAGCAGCCCCGGAGGGACTAGCGGGGAGAGAGATACGCAGTATTTT
CASSPGGTSGERDTQYF
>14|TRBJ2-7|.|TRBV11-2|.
TGTGCCAGCAGCCCCCAGGGCTTCTCCTACGAGCAGTACTTC
CASSPQGFSYEQYF
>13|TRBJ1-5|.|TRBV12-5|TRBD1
TGTGCTAGTGGCGCAGGGGGCTTTCAGCCCCAGCATTTT
CASGAGGFQPQHF
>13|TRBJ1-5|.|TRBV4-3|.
TGCGCCAGCAGCCTCCAGGTTAATCAGCCCCAGCATTTT
CASSLQVNQPQHF
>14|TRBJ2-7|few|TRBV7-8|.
TGTGCCAGCAGCTTGCCAGCCCGGAGATACGAGCAGTACTTC
CASSLPARRYEQYF
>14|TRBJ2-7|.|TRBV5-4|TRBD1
TGTGCCAGCAGCCGGGACAGGGTCGCCTACGAGCAGTACTTC
CASSRDRVAYEQYF
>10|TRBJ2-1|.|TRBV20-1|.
TGCAGTGCTAGGGGCGATGAGCAGTTCTTC
CSARGDEQFF
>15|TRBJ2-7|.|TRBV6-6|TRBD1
TGTGCCAGCAGGGGACAGGGGACGGGTTCCTACGAGCAGTACTTC
CASRGQGTGSYEQYF
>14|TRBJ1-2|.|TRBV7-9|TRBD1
TGTGCCAGCAGCTCGCGACAGGGTTGCGGTGGCTACACCTTC
CASSSRQGCGGYTF
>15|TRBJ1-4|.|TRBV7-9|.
TGTGCCAGCAGCTTAGACAGGGTCTCTAATGAAAAACTGTTTTTT
CASSLDRVSNEKLFF
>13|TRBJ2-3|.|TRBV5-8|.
TGTGCCAGCAGCTTGCGGGAGCCAGATACGCAGTATTTT
CASSLREPDTQYF
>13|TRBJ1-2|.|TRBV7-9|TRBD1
TGTGCCAGCAGCCTCGGACAGGGGAATGGCTACACCTTC
CASSLGQGNGYTF
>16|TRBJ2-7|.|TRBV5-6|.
TGTGCCAGCAGCTTAGGCCCACTCTTTGAGGCCTACGAGCAGTACTTC
CASSLGPLFEAYEQYF
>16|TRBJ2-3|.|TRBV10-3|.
TGTGCCATCAGTGAGTCTAACTTACTTGAGGCAGATACGCAGTATTTT
CAISESNLLEADTQYF
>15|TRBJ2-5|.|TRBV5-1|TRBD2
TGCGCCAGCACCGCGGGGGGGACGGAGCAAGAGACCCAGTACTTC
CASTAGGTEQETQYF
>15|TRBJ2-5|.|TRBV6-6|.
TGTGCCAGCAGTATCCCCCGGGACGGACAAGAGACCCAGTACTTC
CASSIPRDGQETQYF
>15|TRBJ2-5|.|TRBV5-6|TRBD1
TGTGCCAGCAGCTGGGGGACAGGGTTGAGGGAGACCCAGTACTTC
CASSWGTGLRETQYF